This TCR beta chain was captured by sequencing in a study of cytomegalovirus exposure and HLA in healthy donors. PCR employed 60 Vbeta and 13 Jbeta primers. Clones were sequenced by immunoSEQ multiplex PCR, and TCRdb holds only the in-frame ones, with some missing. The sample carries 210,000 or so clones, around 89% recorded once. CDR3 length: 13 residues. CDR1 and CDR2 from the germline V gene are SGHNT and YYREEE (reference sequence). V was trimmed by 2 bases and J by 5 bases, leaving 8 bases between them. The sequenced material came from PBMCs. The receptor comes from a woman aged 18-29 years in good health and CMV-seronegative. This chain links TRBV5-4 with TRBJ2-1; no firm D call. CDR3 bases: TGTGCCAGCAGCTTTGTTCGGGACAATGAGCAGTTCTTC. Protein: CASSFVRDNEQFF.